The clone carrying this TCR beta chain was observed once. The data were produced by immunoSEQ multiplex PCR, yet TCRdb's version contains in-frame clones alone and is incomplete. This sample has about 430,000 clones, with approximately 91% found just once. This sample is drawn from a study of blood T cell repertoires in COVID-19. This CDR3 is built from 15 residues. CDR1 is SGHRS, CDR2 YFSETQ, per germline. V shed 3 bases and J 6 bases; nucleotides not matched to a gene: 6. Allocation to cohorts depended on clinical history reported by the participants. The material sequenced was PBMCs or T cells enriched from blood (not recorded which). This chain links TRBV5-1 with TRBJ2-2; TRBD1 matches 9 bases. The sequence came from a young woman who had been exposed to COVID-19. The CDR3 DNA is TGCGCCAGCAGCTCAACCGGGACAGGGCCCGGGGAGCTGTTTTTT. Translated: CASSSTGTGPGELFF.